The next 24 T cell receptor beta chains were all read from a single sample in a study of blood T cell repertoires in COVID-19. Profiled with immunoSEQ multiplex PCR; TCRdb holds only in-frame clones, not every one. Of about 270,000 clones in the sample, roughly 86% were seen once. The sample consisted of peripheral blood. The receptors here all came from a man aged 35-49 years with active or convalescent COVID-19.

The rearrangement links TRBV30 to TRBJ1-2; 11 bases align to TRBD1. Germline values: CDR1 GTSNPN, CDR2 SVGIG (reference sequence). There are 15 residues in the CDR3. The V segment lost 0 bases and the J segment 3 bases; nucleotides outside the gene matches: 3. CDR3 sequence: CAWSVKGQGDYGYTF. The CDR3 bases are TGTGCCTGGAGTGTGAAGGGACAGGGGGACTATGGCTACACCTTC.

The V call is TRBV6-5, the J call TRBJ1-1; a possible D gene is TRBD1 (5 bases). The length of the CDR3 is 12 residues. Trimming took 5 bases from V and 10 from J, leaving 14 bases between them. Germline V gene lookup returns CDR1 MNHEY and CDR2 SVGAGI. This CDR3 reads CASSPTSGGAFF. The DNA for the CDR3 is TGTGCCAGCAGTCCCACTTCGGGGGGAGCTTTCTTT.

The V gene is TRBV5-1, the J gene TRBJ1-1; TRBD1 matches at 7 bases. Germline CDR1 and CDR2: SGHRS and YFSETQ. Trimming removed 0 bases from V and 6 bases from J; junction bases left unmatched: 8. The CDR3 runs 15 residues. For the CDR3, the DNA is TGCGCCAGCAGCTTGGTGGCAGGGGGATACTCTGAAGCTTTCTTT. Amino acids: CASSLVAGGYSEAFF.

The chain uses TRBV5-5 and TRBJ1-6; D perhaps matches TRBD1 (5 bases). CDR1 SGHKS and CDR2 YYEKEE come from the germline V gene (reference sequence). The length of the CDR3 is 13 residues. V was shortened by 4 bases and J by 11 bases, with 13 bases between the two germline ends. CDR3 nucleotide sequence: TGTGCCAGCAGCACGGACCCGGGGGCACCCCTCCACTTT. Translation gives CASSTDPGAPLHF.

The chain carries TRBV7-3 and TRBJ2-3; TRBD2 might be the D (7 bases). Trimming left V 3 bases short and J 4 bases short, with 8 bases between. This CDR3 region has 13 residues. The V gene's germline CDR1 is SGHTA and CDR2 FQGTGA. The CDR3 is CASSLGGPDTQYF. The CDR3 region has the DNA TGTGCCAGCAGCTTGGGGGGGCCAGATACGCAGTATTTT.

This chain uses TRBV19 with TRBJ2-1; TRBD1 matches 7 bases. This CDR3 spans 14 amino acids. The V gene end was trimmed by 3 bases and the J gene end by 5 bases; junction bases not matched to a gene: 4. Germline-derived CDR1 and CDR2 are LNHDA and SQIVND (reference sequence). DNA for the CDR3: TGTGCCAGTAGTATCAGCCAGGGGGACAATGAGCAGTTCTTC. The encoded protein is CASSISQGDNEQFF.

Written as DNA, the CDR3 is TGTGCCAGCAGCCCGAAGGCCTTCGGGTACGAGCAGTACTTC. This translates into CASSPKAFGYEQYF. The chain uses TRBV3-1 (or the pseudogene TRBV3-2) and TRBJ2-7; D not resolved. The V end was cut by 4 bases, the J end by 4 bases, with 14 bases between. Germline V gene data show CDR1 as LGHDT and CDR2 as YNNKEL (reference sequence). The CDR3 has 14 amino acids.

As to this clone: Other DNA sequences in this specimen translate into the identical CDR3. CDR3 sequence: CASSPGQGNSPLHF. The CDR3 region has the DNA TGTGCCAGCAGCCCGGGACAGGGAAATTCACCCCTCCACTTT. The chain recombines TRBV11-2 with TRBJ1-6; 9 bases are shared with TRBD1. With V trimmed by 5 bases and J by 7 bases, 3 bases remained unmatched. Looked up from germline, CDR1 is SGHAT and CDR2 is FQNNGV. The CDR3 spans 14 residues. Looking up the rest from reference TRBV11-2 and TRBJ1-6 gives the full variable domain: EAGVAQSPRYKIIEKRQSVAFWCNPISGHATLYWYQQILGQGPKLLIQFQNNGVVDDSQLPKDRFSAERLKGVDSTLKIQPAKLEDSAVYLCASSPGQGNSPLHFGNGTRLTVT.

The genes are TRBV3-1 (or the pseudogene TRBV3-2) and TRBJ1-1; D remains unclear. Germline V gene sequence: CDR1 LGHDT, CDR2 YNNKEL (reference sequence). The CDR3 extends over 13 amino acids. V was shortened by 4 bases and J by 0 bases, with 6 bases between the two germline ends. CDR3 bases: TGTGCCAGCAGCCCTTACTTGAACACTGAAGCTTTCTTT. It is translated as CASSPYLNTEAFF.

This sequence joins TRBV28 and TRBJ2-2; a weak D match, TRBD2 (7 bases). V was clipped by 2 bases and J by 2 bases, with 12 bases between them. The V gene's germline CDR1 is MDHEN and CDR2 SYDVKM. CDR3 size: 16 residues. CDR3 sequence reads: CASSLPGGSNTGELFF. CDR3 DNA sequence: TGTGCCAGCAGTTTACCGGGGGGCAGTAACACCGGGGAGCTGTTTTTT.

V is TRBV13 and J is TRBJ1-2, with TRBD1 matching 8 bases. With V trimmed by 0 bases and J by 5 bases, 5 bases remained unmatched. Germline CDR1 reads PRHDT; CDR2 reads FYEKMQ (reference sequence). The CDR3 sequence is 15 residues long. For the CDR3, the DNA is TGTGCCAGCAGCTTAGGGACAGGGGCTGGATATGGCTACACCTTC. It is translated as CASSLGTGAGYGYTF.

This clone appeared a few times. The chain has TRBV6-5 and TRBJ2-7; D might be TRBD2 (7 bases). V was cut by 7 bases and J by 4 bases, with 17 bases left in between. There are 14 residues in the CDR3. Germline CDR1 MNHEY, CDR2 SVGAGI. The DNA for the CDR3 is TGTGCCAGCACGGGGGGCGCGAGAAAGTACGAGCAGTACTTC. Its protein is CASTGGARKYEQYF.

This chain links TRBV7-2 with TRBJ2-1; the D is unclear. Germline lookup yields CDR1 SGHTA and CDR2 FQGNSA. The CDR3 length is 16 residues. Trimming cost V 1 base and J 2 bases, with 12 bases left between them. CDR3 DNA: TGTGCCAGCAGCTTAGATAGCCCCCCGACCTACAATGAGCAGTTCTTC. It yields the protein CASSLDSPPTYNEQFF. Based on the CDR3 plus reference TRBV7-2 and TRBJ2-1, the full variable domain is GAGVSQSPSNKVTEKGKDVELRCDPISGHTALYWYRQSLGQGLEFLIYFQGNSAPDKSGLPSDRFSAERTGGSVSTLTIQRTQQEDSAVYLCASSLDSPPTYNEQFFGPGTRLTVL.

The chain joins TRBV5-4 to TRBJ1-2, with 7 bases matching TRBD1. V shed 6 bases, J shed 0 bases, and the junction held 11 bases outside the gene matches. Germline values: CDR1 SGHNT, CDR2 YYREEE (reference sequence). CDR3 length: 16 amino acids. The CDR3 reads CASTKSGQAANYGYTF. In DNA, the CDR3 is TGTGCCAGCACCAAAAGCGGACAGGCAGCTAACTATGGCTACACCTTC.

The CDR3 loop is CASGSGQGGEKLFF. In DNA, the CDR3 is TGTGCTAGTGGTTCGGGACAGGGGGGAGAAAAACTGTTTTTT. The chain employs TRBV12-5 and TRBJ1-4; 11 bases are a match to TRBD1. The CDR3 is made up of 14 amino acids. Germline V CDR1 and CDR2: LGHNT, FRNRAP. Trimming cost V 4 bases and J 8 bases; bases outside gene matches: 3.

Written as DNA, the CDR3 is TGTGCCAGTAGTTCTGGACAGGGCAGGTTTGGCTACACCTTC. It is translated as CASSSGQGRFGYTF. The V gene is TRBV19, the J gene TRBJ1-2; 8 bases fit TRBD1. CDR3 length: 14 amino acids. The V gene's germline CDR1 is LNHDA and CDR2 SQIVND (reference sequence). V trimming: 5 bases; J trimming: 7 bases; junction bases outside the gene matches: 9.

This chain joins TRBV6-5 and TRBJ2-7, with 10 bases aligning to TRBD1. The V segment lost 5 bases and the J segment 13 bases; nucleotides outside the gene matches: 14. Germline loops: CDR1 MNHEY, CDR2 SVGAGI. The length of the CDR3 is 14 residues. CDR3 loop: CASSIMTGGAGTYF. The CDR3 coding sequence is TGTGCCAGCAGTATAATGACAGGGGGCGCGGGGACTTACTTC.

A single count supports this clone. J is TRBJ2-6 and V is TRBV5-1; TRBD2 is a possible D gene (5 bases). CDR1 and CDR2 from the germline V gene are SGHRS and YFSETQ. The CDR3 extends over 17 amino acids. Trimming took off 4 bases at V and 0 bases at J, with 14 bases between the two ends. CDR3 nucleotide sequence: TGCGCCAGCAGCCCGAGGGTCGAGAGCTCTGGGGCCAACGTCCTGACTTTC. Translation: CASSPRVESSGANVLTF. Together with reference TRBV5-1 and TRBJ2-6, the CDR3 gives the full variable domain: KAGVTQTPRYLIKTRGQQVTLSCSPISGHRSVSWYQQTPGQGLQFLFEYFSETQRNKGNFPGRFSGRQFSNSRSEMNVSTLELGDSALYLCASSPRVESSGANVLTFGAGSRLTVL.

V is TRBV7-2 and J is TRBJ1-2; D is perhaps TRBD1 (6 bases). The germline CDR1 and CDR2 sequences are SGHTA and FQGNSA. The V gene lost 0 bases and the J gene lost 3 bases, with 11 bases spanning the gap. This CDR3 has 15 residues. The CDR3 nucleotides are TGTGCCAGCAGCTTAGCCGGGGGGCCCGACTATGGCTACACCTTC. This translates into CASSLAGGPDYGYTF.

The chain couples TRBV11-3 to TRBJ2-2, with a tentative D call TRBD2 (6 bases). Germline CDR1 reads SGHNT; CDR2 reads YENEEA. V dropped 0 bases and J dropped 6 bases, with 14 bases sitting between them. This CDR3 spans 16 amino acids. This CDR3 is CASSLEPAEGSGELFF. As DNA, the CDR3 is TGTGCCAGCAGCTTAGAACCAGCGGAGGGCTCCGGGGAGCTGTTTTTT.

Notes on this clone: This specimen includes other DNA sequences encoding the same CDR3. This chain links TRBV5-1 with TRBJ1-3; perhaps TRBD1 as D (5 bases). V was clipped by 0 bases and J by 4 bases, with 11 bases between them. The CDR3 totals 15 residues. Germline lookup yields CDR1 SGHRS and CDR2 YFSETQ. In DNA, the CDR3 is TGCGCCAGCAGCTTGGGAGTTGGGGCAGGAAACACCATATATTTT. This gives the protein CASSLGVGAGNTIYF. Combining the CDR3 with reference TRBV5-1 and TRBJ1-3 gives the whole variable domain KAGVTQTPRYLIKTRGQQVTLSCSPISGHRSVSWYQQTPGQGLQFLFEYFSETQRNKGNFPGRFSGRQFSNSRSEMNVSTLELGDSALYLCASSLGVGAGNTIYFGEGSWLTVV.

The chain uses TRBV5-1 and TRBJ1-1; perhaps TRBD1 as D (5 bases). Trimming removed 0 bases from V and 1 base from J, with 10 bases in between. CDR3 length: 15 amino acids. Germline-derived CDR1 and CDR2 are SGHRS and YFSETQ. CDR3 in amino acids: CASSLERGRNTEAFF. The CDR3 region has the DNA TGCGCCAGCAGCTTGGAGCGGGGGAGGAACACTGAAGCTTTCTTT.

This chain links TRBV29-1 with TRBJ2-7; D unresolved. CDR3 size: 11 residues. V was shortened by 4 bases and J by 1 base, with 5 bases between the two germline ends. Germline V gives CDR1 SQVTM, CDR2 ANQGSEA. CDR3 sequence (DNA): TGCAGCGTTGGTATGTCCTACGAGCAGTACTTC. Its translation: CSVGMSYEQYF.

The J gene is TRBJ1-2, the V gene TRBV29-1; D is unclear. The CDR3 has 11 residues. Germline CDR1 is SQVTM and CDR2 is ANQGSEA. V lost 5 bases and J lost 7, with 11 bases in between. The CDR3 here is CSVSDAGGYTF. In nucleotides, the CDR3 is TGCAGCGTTTCCGACGCGGGTGGCTACACCTTC.